The rows below give T cell receptor beta chains drawn from one sample of a study of shared clonotypes between healthy human individuals. The table came from immunoSEQ multiplex PCR; TCRdb's copy has only in-frame clones and leaves some out. The data contain around 2.1 million clones, approximately 96% of them singletons. Sequencing was done on a sample of naive CD4+ T cells sorted from blood. Receptors originate from a man between 18 and 35 years old in good health. Each CDR3 is given with its conserved first and last residue.

j_call	v_call	cdr3_aa
TRBJ2-1	TRBV29-1	CSVDRPPGYQNEQFF
TRBJ2-7	TRBV30	CAWRTLNSYEQYF
TRBJ1-1	TRBV15	CATSRGGAAAEAFF
TRBJ1-5	TRBV30	CAWSGSGQPQHF
TRBJ1-4	TRBV5-1	CASSLGQNEKLFF
TRBJ2-1	TRBV4-1	CASSQDSELAGYNEQFF
TRBJ2-3	TRBV28	CASSSQPVKDTQYF
TRBJ2-1	TRBV10-1	CASSEDLAGGVDEQFF
TRBJ2-7	TRBV6-1	CASSETGVSSYEQYF
TRBJ2-1	TRBV19	CASSIVRVHNEQFF
TRBJ2-1	TRBV7-2	CASSKYNEQFF
TRBJ2-5	TRBV19	CASSIEWNSQETQYF
TRBJ1-1	TRBV5-4	CASSRLGQGHTEAFF
TRBJ2-7	TRBV9	CASSVGGGTYEQYF
TRBJ2-6	TRBV7-3	CASSPLFGANVLTF
TRBJ2-3	TRBV7-3	CASSLTGQGSNTQYF
TRBJ2-6	TRBV6-1	CASSESSGGAFGANVLTF
TRBJ1-6	TRBV28	CASNSKGQSLPSPLHF
TRBJ2-5	TRBV9	CASSEGTGGPQETQYF
TRBJ1-2	TRBV28	CASSPPGARVYGYTF
TRBJ2-1	TRBV10-3	CAISEASLQYNEQFF
TRBJ2-2	TRBV7-2	CASSLSAGGTGELFF
TRBJ2-7	TRBV18	CASSPEIQTPSSYEQYF
TRBJ1-1	TRBV10-2	CASSEAGANTEAFF
TRBJ2-7	TRBV5-1	CASSSGQGDNEQYF
TRBJ1-5	TRBV19	CATAPGLTYSNQPQHF
TRBJ1-1	TRBV9	CASSVGGQGNTEAFF
TRBJ1-2	TRBV28	CASSWGDYGYTF
TRBJ1-2	TRBV30	CAWSGNRDRASYGYTF
TRBJ2-5	TRBV5-1	CASSWGSGGEETQYF
TRBJ1-5	TRBV30	CAWSVPGAGNQPQHF
TRBJ2-3	TRBV10-1	CASSGTLAGGTYF
TRBJ2-7	TRBV18	CASSSQGATGTGNFYEQYF
TRBJ2-2	TRBV9	CASSPPGTANTGELFF
TRBJ1-6	TRBV28	CASSLRQQYNSPLHF
TRBJ1-2	TRBV18	CASSPALANYGYTF
TRBJ1-5	TRBV19	CASHRGQYSNQPQHF
TRBJ1-5	TRBV18	CASSPGPIHQPQHF